This T cell receptor (beta chain) derives from a study of T cell responses to AZD1222 COVID-19 vaccine. The study's findings and limits: Unmutated regions of variants are reportedly targeted by nearly half of spike-specific TCRs.

For this clone: Its antigen is not identified.

V was cut by 5 bases and J by 4 bases, with 20 bases left in between. Germline V gene data show CDR1 as LNHDA and CDR2 as SQIVND (reference sequence). The CDR3 spans 16 residues. Using immunoSEQ multiplex PCR, the repertoire was profiled, and TCRdb retains in-frame clones only, with some absent. Of approximately 110,000 clones listed, 91% were seen once; the top ten hold around 7%. This TCR was recovered from an adult in good health. The sample was peripheral blood, taken on day 0 of AZD1222 vaccination. The rearrangement joins TRBV19 to TRBJ1-1; TRBD1 is a possible D gene (6 bases). The CDR3 loop reads CASSPFTRGASTEAFF. DNA for the CDR3: TGTGCCAGTAGTCCCTTCACTCGGGGGGCGAGCACTGAAGCTTTCTTT.